Shown below are 13 T cell receptor gamma chains from a single sample sequenced in a study of Vδ1+ human thymocytes. No antigen has been identified for these receptors. Study-wide points: In the thymus, TRG and TRD repertoires looked highly polyclonal with Gaussian CDR3 lengths.

Extracted RNA was reverse transcribed into cDNA. CDR3 amplicons came from multiplex PCR with pooled V-gene forward and constant-region reverse primers. TCRdb reanalyzed the multiplex PCR reads using CATT. Of 25,000 to 30,000 gamma-chain clones listed, more than 15% were seen once; the top ten hold 1.8%. The specimen sequenced was Vdelta1+ gamma-delta thymocytes from the thymus. Sample subset: FACS-sorted CD3+ TCRalphabeta- TCRVdelta1+ TCRVdelta2- thymocytes. Receptors were obtained from a boy under three years old who had congenital heart surgery.

The sample holds a few counts of this clone. In the same sample, other DNA sequences code for this CDR3. The chain has TRGV2 and TRGJ1 or TRGJ2. Germline CDR1 reads EGSNGY; CDR2 reads YDSYNSKV. The CDR3 loop spans 13 amino acids. V lost 4 bases and J lost 2; bases outside the gene matches: 5. The CDR3 protein is CATWDPDYYKKLF. DNA of the CDR3: TGTGCCACCTGGGATCCAGATTATTATAAGAAACTCTTT.

V usage is TRGV2 and J usage is TRGJ1 or TRGJ2. The CDR3 totals 17 residues. Germline assignment: CDR1 EGSNGY and CDR2 YDSYNSKV. After removal of 0 bases from V and 2 bases from J, the junction contained 13 bases not matched to a gene. This CDR3 reads CATWDGPLLSYYYKKLF. The CDR3 DNA reads TGTGCCACCTGGGACGGGCCTTTATTGAGTTATTATTATAAGAAACTCTTT.

The chain joins TRGV2 to TRGJ1 or TRGJ2. The length of the CDR3 is 11 residues. V shed 5 bases and J 12 bases; nucleotides not matched to a gene: 10. Germline CDR1 and CDR2: EGSNGY and YDSYNSKV. CDR3 coding DNA: TGTGCCACCTGGGCTCGGAGTGGGAAACTCTTT. This codes for CATWARSGKLF.

By its share, this clone is medium-sized. The chain recombines TRGV9 with TRGJ1 or TRGJ2. Germline V gene data show CDR1 as GITISATS and CDR2 as ISYDGTV (reference sequence). CDR3 length: 11 residues. Trimming cost V 5 bases and J 5 bases; bases outside gene matches: 3. CDR3 protein: CALWGNYKKLF. The CDR3, as DNA: TGTGCCTTGTGGGGAAATTATAAGAAACTCTTT.

The chain carries TRGV8 and TRGJ1 or TRGJ2. The V and J ends lost 4 bases and 6 bases, in that order; junction bases with no gene match: 9. Germline-derived CDR1 and CDR2 are VENAVY and YDSYNSRV. This CDR3 is built from 13 residues. As DNA, the CDR3 is TGTGCCACCTGGGACCAACTCCCTTATAAGAAACTCTTT. It is translated as CATWDQLPYKKLF.

By frequency in the sample, this clone is medium-sized (0.01 to 0.1%). The rearrangement links TRGV9 to TRGJ1 or TRGJ2. The CDR3 consists of 13 residues. Germline V gene data show CDR1 as GITISATS and CDR2 as ISYDGTV (reference sequence). J gave up 11 bases and V 0 bases, and 10 bases lay outside the gene matches. This CDR3 is CALWEVHFYEKLF. The CDR3 nucleotides read TGTGCCTTGTGGGAGGTGCACTTTTACGAGAAACTCTTT.

This clone was counted a few times. The sample contains more than one DNA sequence encoding this CDR3. The J gene is TRGJ1 or TRGJ2, the V gene TRGV9. V trimming: 0 bases; J trimming: 11 bases; junction bases outside the gene matches: 4. This CDR3 comprises 11 residues. Germline V gene sequence: CDR1 GITISATS, CDR2 ISYDGTV (reference sequence). For the CDR3, the DNA is TGTGCCTTGTGGGAGGTGAATGAGAAACTCTTT. It codes for CALWEVNEKLF.

This clone has only a few counts. The chain is built from TRGV9 and TRGJP2. The ends lost 2 bases at V and 0 bases at J; junction bases unmatched: 0. This CDR3 region has 14 residues. Per germline, CDR1 GITISATS and CDR2 ISYDGTV (reference sequence). The CDR3 protein is CALWEDSSDWIKTF. CDR3 nucleotides: TGTGCCTTGTGGGAGGATAGTAGTGATTGGATCAAGACGTTT.

This clone was detected only a few times. The rearrangement joins TRGV8 to TRGJ1 or TRGJ2. This CDR3 region has 15 residues. The V segment lost 2 bases and the J segment 0 bases; nucleotides outside the gene matches: 7. Germline V gene sequence: CDR1 VENAVY, CDR2 YDSYNSRV. The CDR3: CATWDKGLNYYKKLF. Written as DNA, the CDR3 is TGTGCCACCTGGGATAAGGGACTGAATTATTATAAGAAACTCTTT.

The sample holds a few counts of this clone. This sample includes further DNA sequences coding for the same CDR3. The chain combines TRGV9 with TRGJP. V was clipped by 6 bases and J by 6 bases; unmatched bases: 2. The CDR3 spans 14 residues. Germline CDR1 and CDR2: GITISATS and ISYDGTV (reference sequence). The CDR3, as DNA: TGTGCCTTGTGGACAGAGTTGGGCAAAAAAATCAAGGTATTT. Its protein product is CALWTELGKKIKVF.

The V call is TRGV4, the J call TRGJ1 or TRGJ2. The germline V gene encodes CDR1 EGSTGY and CDR2 YDSYTSSV. V dropped 4 bases and J dropped 8; count of bases not matched to a gene: 8. This CDR3 has 12 residues. The CDR3: CATWDPGNKKLF. Written as DNA, the CDR3 is TGTGCCACCTGGGACCCCGGAAATAAGAAACTCTTT.

In its sample, this clone is medium-sized. This chain connects TRGV4 to TRGJ1 or TRGJ2. J gave up 3 bases and V 4 bases, and 3 bases lay outside the gene matches. The CDR3 spans 12 residues. Per germline, CDR1 EGSTGY and CDR2 YDSYTSSV. The DNA for the CDR3 is TGTGCCACCTGGGAGGGTTATTATAAGAAACTCTTT. Translating gives CATWEGYYKKLF.

This clone appeared a few times. The chain uses TRGV4 and TRGJ1 or TRGJ2. Trimming at V came to 6 bases and at J to 2 bases, leaving 4 bases not matched to a gene. Germline values: CDR1 EGSTGY, CDR2 YDSYTSSV. This CDR3 has 12 amino acids. The CDR3 is CATWPDYYKKLF. The CDR3 bases are TGTGCCACCTGGCCGGATTATTATAAGAAACTCTTT.